This T cell receptor beta chain was recorded in a study of CD8+CD57+ T cells in acquired aplastic anemia. Turning to the study itself: Sorted cells (CD4+ and CD8+) yielded DNA amounts that averaged approximately 3 ug. General observations from the study: Patients were compared with controls for CD8+ Simpson's diversity, and no significant difference emerged. Found in both controls and patients were some 30 CD8+ CDR3 sequences.

This clonotype was counted at least ten times. Its antigen is still unknown. Investigators profiled TCR beta VDJ and CDR3 from genomic DNA template. TCRdb recomputed calls from the reads with MiXCR, one row per CDR3 protein. Altogether approximately 300,000 distinct CDR3 sequences are present, about 50% being singletons, with the ten largest covering approximately 1.2%. Patients chosen for sequencing had shown CD8+CD57+ cell expansion by flow cytometry. Patients, without exception, had severe acquired aplastic anemia. Trimming took off 0 bases at V and 3 bases at J, with 14 bases between the two ends. The CDR3 covers 15 residues. Germline loops: CDR1 SQVTM, CDR2 ANQGSEA.

The sequencing sample was made of sorted CD4+, CD8+, or CD8+CD57+ T cells (not recorded which) from PBMCs. This receptor was taken from a human donor with aplastic anemia. The J gene is TRBJ1-2, the V gene TRBV29-1, with D possibly matching TRBD1 (5 bases). DNA for the CDR3: TGCAGCGTTGAAGATCCATTCGGGACGGACTATGGCTACACCTTC. Its translation is CSVEDPFGTDYGYTF.